The 13 T cell receptor beta chains reported below all come from one sample, sequenced in a study of OX40 agonist ivuxolimab in advanced cancers. The method was immunoSEQ multiplex PCR; TCRdb's version includes in-frame clones alone and lacks a portion of them. Of tens of thousands of clones detected, 83% appear once; the ten largest clones hold 0.6% to 0.9%. Sequenced here: CD4+ or CD8+ T cells sorted from blood, sampled in a trial of the OX40 agonist ivuxolimab. These receptors were taken from an adult with an advanced solid tumor such as melanoma, head and neck, liver or kidney cancer.

This clone was observed a handful of times. V is TRBV7-2 and J is TRBJ2-1; D may be TRBD1 (5 bases). From germline, CDR1 is SGHTA and CDR2 FQGNSA. CDR3 length equals 14 residues. Trimming took off 5 bases at V and 8 bases at J, with 16 bases between the two ends. The CDR3 DNA reads as TGTGCCAGCAGCGACCATTTTGACAGCCATGAGCAGTTCTTC. It specifies CASSDHFDSHEQFF.

The chain joins TRBV5-1 to TRBJ1-1; TRBD1 might be the D (5 bases). Per the germline V gene, CDR1 is SGHRS and CDR2 is YFSETQ. V dropped 5 bases and J dropped 5 bases, with 19 bases sitting between them. This CDR3 contains 15 residues. The CDR3 DNA follows: TGCGCCAGCAGTCAGGATCCAGGGTCTCAAACTGAAGCTTTCTTT. The encoded protein is CASSQDPGSQTEAFF.

V is TRBV5-8 and J is TRBJ1-6, with D possibly TRBD1 on 5 matching bases. The germline CDR1 and CDR2 sequences are SGHTS and YDEGEE. This CDR3 has 14 residues. The ends were cut back, 1 base at V and 7 bases at J, with 9 bases in the middle. This chain's CDR3 is CASSLSQGNSPLHF. The CDR3 nucleotides are TGTGCCAGCAGCTTGAGCCAGGGAAATTCACCCCTCCACTTT.

This chain links TRBV2 with TRBJ2-1; 9 nucleotides agree with TRBD1. CDR1 and CDR2 (germline): SNHLY, FYNNEI. After removal of 4 bases from V and 7 bases from J, the junction contained 11 bases not matched to a gene. CDR3 size: 16 residues. CDR3 bases: TGTGCCAGCAGTGGCCCCCGGGACAGGGTTGCGAATGAGCAGTTCTTC. Translated: CASSGPRDRVANEQFF.

This chain joins TRBV19 and TRBJ2-3, with D unresolved. V lost 5 bases, J lost 6 bases, and 12 bases lay in between. There are 13 residues in the CDR3. Germline loops: CDR1 LNHDA, CDR2 SQIVND (reference sequence). The CDR3 nucleotides are TGTGCCAGTAGTTCCCGACCCGGCGATACGCAGTATTTT. The encoded protein is CASSSRPGDTQYF.

V usage is TRBV5-6 and J usage is TRBJ1-5; D ambiguous. The germline CDR1 and CDR2 sequences are SGHDT and YYEEEE. The V end was cut by 0 bases, the J end by 1 base, with 5 bases between. The CDR3 sequence is 14 residues long. The CDR3 sequence is CASSLAVSNQPQHF. The DNA of the CDR3 is TGTGCCAGCAGCTTGGCCGTGAGCAATCAGCCCCAGCATTTT.

The rearrangement joins TRBV2 to TRBJ2-7; D gene unclear. The CDR3 is made up of 12 amino acids. From germline, CDR1 is SNHLY and CDR2 FYNNEI. V was pared by 3 bases and J by 4 bases, with 7 bases between. CDR3 sequence reads: CASSEPNYEQYF. CDR3 in DNA: TGTGCCAGCAGTGAGCCAAATTACGAGCAGTACTTC.

The J gene is TRBJ2-2, the V gene TRBV30; D might be TRBD1 or TRBD2, each matching 6 bases. V was clipped by 4 bases and J by 9 bases, with 12 bases between them. The CDR3 length is 12 residues. Germline loops: CDR1 GTSNPN, CDR2 SVGIG (reference sequence). The CDR3 protein is CAWIGGQRELFF. As DNA, the CDR3 is TGTGCCTGGATTGGGGGGCAAAGGGAGCTGTTTTTT.

The chain recombines TRBV5-1 with TRBJ1-5; D call uncertain. The CDR3 has 14 amino acids. V gave up 0 bases and J gave up 1 base, with 5 bases separating them. Germline V gene sequence: CDR1 SGHRS, CDR2 YFSETQ. CDR3 coding DNA: TGCGCCAGCAGCTTGGTGGGCAGCAATCAGCCCCAGCATTTT. Protein sequence: CASSLVGSNQPQHF.

The rearrangement uses TRBV9 and TRBJ1-2; D remains ambiguous. The germline V and J ends were trimmed by 0 bases and 0 bases, with 9 bases remaining between them. CDR1 SGDLS and CDR2 YYNGEE come from the germline V gene. This CDR3 is 15 amino acids long. CDR3 residues: CASSVASEPNYGYTF. The CDR3 DNA is TGTGCCAGCAGCGTAGCTTCGGAGCCTAACTATGGCTACACCTTC.

This clone was picked up one time. This chain joins TRBV30 and TRBJ2-2, with D possibly matching TRBD2 (5 bases). Trimming removed 0 bases from V and 6 bases from J, with 8 bases in between. Germline values: CDR1 GTSNPN, CDR2 SVGIG (reference sequence). The CDR3 consists of 13 residues. The CDR3 sequence is CAWSVSGAGELFF. The CDR3 nucleotides are TGTGCCTGGAGTGTATCCGGGGCCGGGGAGCTGTTTTTT.

The V and J genes are TRBV7-6 and TRBJ1-5; a weak D match, TRBD1 (6 bases). Trimming removed 4 bases at V and 6 bases at J, with 22 bases between. CDR3 length equals 17 residues. Germline CDR1 SGHVS, CDR2 FNYEAQ. CDR3 sequence reads: CASSSQVRGAGGQPQHF. DNA of the CDR3: TGTGCCAGCAGCTCGCAAGTTCGGGGGGCGGGAGGTCAGCCCCAGCATTTT.

This clone was found a few times. CDR3 sequence: CASSPLAGVGGELFF. The CDR3 coding sequence is TGTGCCAGCAGCCCCCTGGCAGGGGTCGGGGGGGAGCTGTTTTTT. J is TRBJ2-2 and V is TRBV5-5; tentatively, D is TRBD1 (6 bases). The CDR3 consists of 15 residues. CDR1 and CDR2 from the germline V gene are SGHKS and YYEKEE (reference sequence). V lost 4 bases and J lost 8, with 18 bases in between.